This TCR beta chain was observed in a study of T cell repertoires in cytomegalovirus infection. On this clonotype: The antigen remains unidentified.

The study's findings and limits: Carriers of CMV plus the relevant HLA were identified by cumulative public TCR beta family frequency. In two of eight donors, the top clonotype was HLA-C-restricted CMV-specific.

TCRdb itself ran the reads through MiXCR, one entry per CDR3 protein. This sample has around 280,000 distinct CDR3 sequences, with about an eighth found just once. Germline CDR1 MNHNS, CDR2 SASEGT. This CDR3 has 15 amino acids. The V and J ends lost 5 bases and 7 bases respectively, with 18 bases between them. The sequencing sample was made of PBMCs. The chain employs TRBV6-1 and TRBJ2-1; D unresolved. The clonotype was recovered from a human donor in good health (CMV status not recorded). Some clones in this sample may be carry-over from other donors' samples. The CDR3 DNA reads TGTGCCAGCAGTACGGGCAGGCCTGCTCTTAATGAGCAGTTCTTC. Its protein product is CASSTGRPALNEQFF.